This record looks at one T cell receptor beta chain sequence and its context. The data derive from a study of T cell changes during pregnancy in multiple sclerosis. The junction had 8 bases not matched to a gene; V was cut back by 8 bases and J by 6 bases. Per the germline V gene, CDR1 is MNHNS and CDR2 is SASEGT. CDR3 length: 13 amino acids. Repertoires were generated with immunoSEQ multiplex PCR, while TCRdb's copy carries only in-frame clones and drops some. The sample has approximately 89,000 clones, 94% seen once. Source: peripheral blood, taken in the third trimester of pregnancy. This sequence was found in a female donor with multiple sclerosis, enrolled in a pregnancy study. The V and J genes are TRBV6-1 and TRBJ2-7, with 9 positions matching TRBD1. The CDR3 region is CASGGQGVSEQYF. In DNA, the CDR3 is TGTGCCAGCGGGGGACAGGGCGTAAGCGAGCAGTACTTC.